These 21 T cell receptor beta chains came from one sample sequenced in a study of patients and donors after allogeneic stem cell transplantation. TCRdb re-called the RT-PCR reads through MiXCR, storing one row per CDR3 protein. Of about 160,000 distinct CDR3 sequences listed, 24% are singletons. What was sequenced was blood, either unsorted or a sorted T cell fraction (not recorded which). All receptors derive from a human donor who was either an allogeneic HSCT recipient or a stem cell or donor lymphocyte infusion donor (not recorded which). It is not recorded whose cells these are; they may come from a transplant donor.

A few counts support this clonotype. The V and J genes are TRBV20-1 and TRBJ1-1; no clear D. The CDR3 has 14 residues. Looked up from germline, CDR1 is DFQATT and CDR2 is SNEGSKA (reference sequence). V lost 6 bases to trimming and J lost 1 base, with 15 bases between them. CDR3 sequence: CSASQTVTNTEAFF. The CDR3 DNA follows: TGCAGTGCGTCCCAAACTGTAACGAACACTGAAGCTTTCTTT.

This clonotype was seen a handful of times. The chain uses TRBV27 and TRBJ2-7; D remains ambiguous. This CDR3 spans 14 amino acids. V dropped 6 bases and J dropped 2 bases, with 14 bases sitting between them. Germline V CDR1 and CDR2: MNHEY, SMNVEV (reference sequence). The CDR3 is CASSRSDGTYEQYF. CDR3 DNA sequence: TGTGCCAGCAGCCGCTCCGACGGAACCTACGAGCAGTACTTC.

This clonotype appeared a few times. This chain joins TRBV6-2 or TRBV6-3 and TRBJ1-4, with 10 bases that match TRBD1. The CDR3 spans 14 residues. Germline-derived CDR1 and CDR2 are MNHEY and SVGEGT. With V trimmed by 8 bases and J by 6 bases, 6 bases remained unmatched. DNA for the CDR3: TGTGCCAGCGGGACCGGGACAGGGGATGAAAAACTGTTTTTT. This gives the protein CASGTGTGDEKLFF.

The chain carries TRBV7-2 and TRBJ2-5; D call uncertain. The germline V gene has CDR1 SGHTA and CDR2 FQGNSA. Trimming removed 4 bases at V and 5 bases at J, with 8 bases between. CDR3 length: 12 amino acids. The CDR3 here is CASSSSGETQYF. Written as DNA, the CDR3 is TGTGCCAGCAGCTCGAGTGGCGAGACCCAGTACTTC.

V is TRBV24-1 and J is TRBJ2-7, with D unresolved. Germline CDR1 reads KGHDR; CDR2 reads SFDVKD. The CDR3 consists of 14 residues. The germline V and J ends were trimmed by 6 bases and 0 bases, with 11 bases remaining between them. CDR3 loop: CATSLDGNSYEQYF. The CDR3 DNA follows: TGTGCCACCAGTTTGGACGGAAACTCCTACGAGCAGTACTTC.

This sequence joins TRBV5-1 and TRBJ1-1; TRBD1 is a possible D gene (6 bases). V shed 4 bases and J shed 4 bases, with 8 bases lying between them. The CDR3 spans 12 residues. The germline gives CDR1 SGHRS, CDR2 YFSETQ. Here the CDR3 reads CASSLDSTEAFF. CDR3 DNA: TGCGCCAGCAGCCTGGACAGCACTGAAGCTTTCTTT. Full variable domain (remainder filled in from reference TRBV5-1 and TRBJ1-1): KAGVTQTPRYLIKTRGQQVTLSCSPISGHRSVSWYQQTPGQGLQFLFEYFSETQRNKGNFPGRFSGRQFSNSRSEMNVSTLELGDSALYLCASSLDSTEAFFGQGTRLTVV.

The J gene is TRBJ2-3, the V gene TRBV3-1; tentative D call: TRBD1 (5 bases). The V end was cut by 4 bases, the J end by 3 bases, with 8 bases between. The CDR3 is 13 residues long. Germline lookup yields CDR1 LGHDT and CDR2 YNNKEL (reference sequence). In DNA, the CDR3 is TGTGCCAGCAGCCTACAGGATACAGATACGCAGTATTTT. Its protein product is CASSLQDTDTQYF.

The chain employs TRBV4-3 and TRBJ1-4; possible D gene TRBD1, 5 bases. Germline values: CDR1 LGHNA, CDR2 YSLEER. This CDR3 has 18 amino acids. Trimming stripped 1 base from V and 3 bases from J, with 18 bases between. This CDR3 reads CASSQVVLVRGANEKLFF. The CDR3 region has the DNA TGCGCCAGCAGCCAAGTAGTCCTCGTCCGGGGCGCTAATGAAAAACTGTTTTTT.

This clonotype was observed a handful of times. The chain has TRBV9 and TRBJ1-1, with TRBD1 matching over 8 bases. The CDR3 is 17 residues long. Germline V CDR1 and CDR2: SGDLS, YYNGEE. Unmatched junction bases numbered 12, after V lost 5 bases and J lost 0 bases. CDR3 sequence (DNA): TGTGCCAGCAGTCTTGGACAGGGAGGGTGGGTGAACACTGAAGCTTTCTTT. Translating gives CASSLGQGGWVNTEAFF.

In DNA form, the CDR3 reads TGTGCCGGTAAACAGGAGATGAACACTGAAGCTTTCTTT. Its translation: CAGKQEMNTEAFF. This sequence joins TRBV6-6 and TRBJ1-1; D perhaps matches TRBD1 (5 bases). This CDR3 region has 13 residues. The V and J ends lost 11 bases and 0 bases respectively, with 13 bases between them. Germline CDR1 MNHNY, CDR2 SVGAGI (reference sequence).

The chain has TRBV10-3 and TRBJ1-2; 9 bases agree with TRBD1. This CDR3 spans 14 amino acids. V trimming: 7 bases; J trimming: 5 bases; junction bases outside the gene matches: 8. Germline CDR1 and CDR2: ENHRY and SYGVKD. The DNA for the CDR3 is TGTGCCATCACCCGGGACAGGGAGGGGTATGGCTACACCTTC. Its translation: CAITRDREGYGYTF.

The chain couples TRBV5-4 to TRBJ2-7; D gene ambiguous. The CDR3 loop spans 13 amino acids. Per germline, CDR1 SGHNT and CDR2 YYREEE (reference sequence). V lost 2 bases, J lost 0 bases, and 6 bases lay in between. The DNA of the CDR3 is TGTGCCAGCAGCTTCGGCAACTCCTACGAGCAGTACTTC. Protein: CASSFGNSYEQYF.

The rearrangement links TRBV10-3 to TRBJ2-1, with 8 bases matching TRBD1. The junction had 5 bases not matched to a gene; V was cut back by 2 bases and J by 8 bases. The CDR3 sequence is 14 residues long. Germline-derived CDR1 and CDR2 are ENHRY and SYGVKD. CDR3 in amino acids: CAISEPGTGHEQFF. The CDR3 DNA reads TGTGCCATCAGTGAGCCAGGGACAGGCCATGAGCAGTTCTTC.

This chain uses TRBV5-5 with TRBJ2-2; perhaps TRBD1 as D (6 bases). The CDR3 consists of 17 residues. V lost 7 bases, J lost 7 bases, and 26 bases lay in between. The V gene's germline CDR1 is SGHKS and CDR2 YYEKEE (reference sequence). CDR3 sequence reads: CASRNRETGVFGGELFF. In DNA, the CDR3 is TGTGCCAGCCGGAATAGAGAGACAGGAGTTTTTGGCGGGGAGCTGTTTTTT.

This clonotype was seen only a few times. The rearrangement links TRBV4-1 to TRBJ1-1; 8 positions match TRBD1. Per germline, CDR1 MGHRA and CDR2 YSYEKL. This CDR3 has 17 amino acids. V shed 1 base, J shed 1 base, and the junction held 8 bases outside the gene matches. The CDR3 DNA follows: TGCGCCAGCAGCCAAGGGACAGGGACGCGTAAGAACACTGAAGCTTTCTTT. Its translation is CASSQGTGTRKNTEAFF.

In this sample, this clonotype turned up a few times. The chain couples TRBV5-6 to TRBJ2-7, with a tentative D call TRBD1 (5 bases). The ends were cut back, 0 bases at V and 7 bases at J, with 11 bases in the middle. The CDR3 sequence is 13 residues long. Germline loops: CDR1 SGHDT, CDR2 YYEEEE. The CDR3 loop reads CASSLGTSREQYF. The DNA for the CDR3 is TGTGCCAGCAGCTTGGGGACATCGAGAGAGCAGTACTTC. Supplemented by reference TRBV5-6 and TRBJ2-7, the full variable domain reads DAGVTQSPTHLIKTRGQQVTLRCSPKSGHDTVSWYQQALGQGPQFIFQYYEEEERQRGNFPDRFSGHQFPNYSSELNVNALLLGDSALYLCASSLGTSREQYFGPGTRLTVT.

V usage is TRBV12-3 or TRBV12-4 and J usage is TRBJ2-1; a weak D match, TRBD2 (7 bases). V was trimmed by 6 bases and J by 7 bases, leaving 22 bases between them. The CDR3 loop spans 16 amino acids. The CDR3 DNA reads as TGTGCCAGCAGCCTACTAGGGGGGGCCCCGGGAAATGAGCAGTTCTTC. Translating gives CASSLLGGAPGNEQFF.

V usage is TRBV20-1 and J usage is TRBJ1-6; tentative D call: TRBD1 (5 bases). V was shortened by 4 bases and J by 1 base, with 8 bases between the two germline ends. CDR1 is DFQATT, CDR2 SNEGSKA, per germline (reference sequence). This CDR3 has 14 amino acids. The CDR3 nucleotides read TGCAGTGCTACAGGGAAATCCTATAATTCACCCCTCCACTTT. Its translation is CSATGKSYNSPLHF.

This clonotype occurred a few times. CDR3 protein: CASSLTENTGELFF. The DNA of the CDR3 is TGTGCCAGCAGCTTAACAGAGAACACCGGGGAGCTGTTTTTT. This rearrangement joins TRBV7-9 to TRBJ2-2; the D is unclear. The CDR3 runs 14 residues. V was pared by 2 bases and J by 1 base, with 5 bases between. Germline CDR1 SEHNR, CDR2 FQNEAQ (reference sequence). The variable domain in full, completed from reference TRBV7-9 and TRBJ2-2, reads DTGVSQNPRHKITKRGQNVTFRCDPISEHNRLYWYRQTLGQGPEFLTYFQNEAQLEKSRLLSDRFSAERPKGSFSTLEIQRTEQGDSAMYLCASSLTENTGELFFGEGSRLTVL.

This clonotype was observed a few times. V and J are TRBV20-1 and TRBJ1-1, with D tentatively TRBD1 (5 bases). The CDR3 is 16 residues long. The germline CDR1 and CDR2 sequences are DFQATT and SNEGSKA (reference sequence). With 3 bases removed from V and 5 bases from J, the gap between germline ends came to 22 bases. The CDR3: CSASLYGGVSETEAFF. The CDR3 bases are TGCAGTGCTAGCCTGTATGGGGGGGTATCGGAGACTGAAGCTTTCTTT.

This clonotype was counted only a few times. This chain joins TRBV12-3 or TRBV12-4 and TRBJ1-5, with D maybe TRBD1 (5 bases). Trimming pared 2 bases from V and 5 bases from J, leaving 10 bases between. The CDR3 has 14 amino acids. The chain's CDR3 is CASSLRGRDQPQHF. CDR3 nucleotide sequence: TGTGCCAGCAGTTTAAGGGGCAGAGATCAGCCCCAGCATTTT.